What follows describes a single T cell receptor beta chain. Its antigen is not identified. Clones were sequenced by immunoSEQ multiplex PCR, and TCRdb holds only the in-frame ones, with some missing. Of roughly 200,000 clones listed, approximately 86% are singletons. These data belong to a study of cytomegalovirus exposure and HLA in healthy donors. Study-wide results and limits: Within the approximately 130 validation repertoires, first-cohort TCR clusters tended to co-occur, according to a later analysis. The listing of approximately 160 TCR beta chains classed them as cytomegalovirus-associated.

The donors were in the roughly 110-subject validation cohort; that cohort was separate from the roughly 730-subject first cohort. This CDR3 is built from 13 residues. V shed 3 bases, J shed 6 bases, and the junction held 4 bases outside the gene matches. Germline CDR1 SGHRS, CDR2 YFSETQ. The sequence was collected from a man aged 30-40 years in good health and CMV-seropositive. V and J are TRBV5-1 and TRBJ1-1, with 8 nucleotides matching TRBD1. The specimen sequenced was PBMCs. The DNA for the CDR3 is TGCGCCAGCAGCTATGGACAGGGCCCTGAAGCTTTCTTT. Protein sequence: CASSYGQGPEAFF.